Following are 14 T cell receptor beta chains from one sample sequenced in a study of CD8+ T cells in alopecia areata. cDNA prepared by RNA extraction and subsequent reverse transcription served as the template for sequencing. Sequencing was performed with immunoSEQ multiplex PCR; in TCRdb, only in-frame clones are kept and a portion is missing. This sample carries fewer than 110,000 clones, 55% of them seen once, and the ten largest clones take around 8.5%. The sequenced material came from CD4+ T cells sorted from blood. The receptors were sampled from a human donor in good health.

The rearrangement joins TRBV27 to TRBJ1-2; D possibly corresponds to TRBD1 (6 bases). CDR3 length: 14 residues. V gave up 5 bases and J gave up 4 bases, with 14 bases separating them. The germline CDR1 and CDR2 sequences are MNHEY and SMNVEV (reference sequence). CDR3 loop: CASSASTGSYGYTF. The CDR3 DNA is TGTGCCAGCAGTGCGTCGACAGGCTCCTATGGCTACACCTTC.

The CDR3 nucleotides read TGTGCCAGCAGCTTAGCGTGGAGACTAGCGGGGCACCAAGAGACCCAGTACTTC. It encodes CASSLAWRLAGHQETQYF. The chain joins TRBV7-2 to TRBJ2-5; 11 positions agree with TRBD2. V lost 0 bases, J lost 0 bases, and 6 bases stayed unmatched. CDR1 is SGHTA and CDR2 is FQGNSA in the germline V gene. This CDR3 has 18 residues. Using reference TRBV7-2 and TRBJ2-5 for the parts outside the CDR3, the full variable domain is GAGVSQSPSNKVTEKGKDVELRCDPISGHTALYWYRQSLGQGLEFLIYFQGNSAPDKSGLPSDRFSAERTGGSVSTLTIQRTQQEDSAVYLCASSLAWRLAGHQETQYFGPGTRLLVL.

CDR3 nucleotide sequence: TGTGCCAGCAGTTTATCGAGGGCAGATACGCAGTATTTT. Residues: CASSLSRADTQYF. The chain combines TRBV27 with TRBJ2-3, with TRBD2 as a possible D gene (5 bases). Trimming cost V 0 bases and J 4 bases, with 5 bases left between them. Germline CDR1 MNHEY, CDR2 SMNVEV (reference sequence). This CDR3 contains 13 residues.

V is TRBV11-2 and J is TRBJ1-1, with 7 bases that match TRBD1. CDR1 SGHAT and CDR2 FQNNGV come from the germline V gene. The J segment lost 4 bases and the V segment lost 8 bases, leaving 7 bases of the junction unmatched. This CDR3 region has 13 residues. This CDR3 is CASAGGGRTEAFF. The CDR3 region has the DNA TGTGCCAGCGCAGGGGGGGGCCGCACTGAAGCTTTCTTT.

The chain joins TRBV27 to TRBJ1-2; D not certain. The V gene's germline CDR1 is MNHEY and CDR2 SMNVEV (reference sequence). Trimming stripped 5 bases from V and 4 bases from J, with 11 bases between. This CDR3 contains 13 residues. The CDR3 bases are TGTGCCAGCAGTCCCGCCCGGTTCTATGGCTACACCTTC. Encoded protein: CASSPARFYGYTF.

The V call is TRBV29-1, the J call TRBJ1-1; D possibly corresponds to TRBD1 (6 bases). This CDR3 spans 10 amino acids. Germline V lookup: CDR1 SQVTM, CDR2 ANQGSEA. The V end lost 7 bases, the J end lost 7 bases, and 10 bases lay between the germline ends. In DNA form, the CDR3 reads TGCAGCGCCCGGGACATTGAAGCTTTCTTT. Protein: CSARDIEAFF.

The chain carries TRBV27 and TRBJ2-3, with D tentatively TRBD1 or TRBD2 (6 bases each). CDR1 is MNHEY and CDR2 is SMNVEV in the germline V gene (reference sequence). CDR3 length equals 13 residues. V lost 8 bases to trimming and J lost 1 base, with 10 bases between them. The CDR3 nucleotides read TGTGCCAGCCGGGGGCAGGGCACAGATACGCAGTATTTT. This sequence encodes CASRGQGTDTQYF.

This clone was seen once. This rearrangement joins TRBV7-2 to TRBJ2-7; D unresolved. This CDR3 contains 14 residues. V lost 3 bases and J lost 0, with 9 bases in between. The V gene's germline CDR1 is SGHTA and CDR2 FQGNSA. CDR3 DNA sequence: TGTGCCAGCAGCTTTAGGGCCAACTCCTACGAGCAGTACTTC. Translated, it gives CASSFRANSYEQYF.

This sequence joins TRBV4-3 and TRBJ1-1, with a weak D call TRBD1 (5 bases). The CDR3 is 16 amino acids. The ends were cut back, 1 base at V and 1 base at J, with 13 bases in the middle. Germline CDR1 and CDR2: LGHNA and YSLEER. CDR3 coding DNA: TGCGCCAGCAGCCAAGGGTTTTCGGGGCAGAACACTGAAGCTTTCTTT. It specifies CASSQGFSGQNTEAFF.

The chain employs TRBV5-6 and TRBJ2-3, with 11 bases fitting TRBD1. CDR1 and CDR2 (germline): SGHDT, YYEEEE. This CDR3 has 16 amino acids. Germline trimming cut 4 bases from V and 4 bases from J; bases unmatched to any gene: 8. The CDR3 coding sequence is TGTGCCAGCAGCACGGACAGGGGGCCCCGCGCAGATACGCAGTATTTT. This translates into CASSTDRGPRADTQYF.

The V call is TRBV28, the J call TRBJ2-7; 9 positions match TRBD1. In germline, CDR1 is MDHEN, CDR2 SYDVKM. CDR3 length equals 15 residues. The V gene end was trimmed by 6 bases and the J gene end by 7 bases; junction bases not matched to a gene: 13. This CDR3 is CASREGQGAGIEQYF. In nucleotides, the CDR3 is TGTGCCAGCAGAGAGGGACAGGGAGCCGGGATTGAGCAGTACTTC.

J is TRBJ1-6 and V is TRBV4-2; D gene ambiguous. CDR1 LGHNA and CDR2 YNFKEQ come from the germline V gene. V dropped 0 bases and J dropped 10 bases, with 16 bases sitting between them. This CDR3 has 16 amino acids. The CDR3 reads CASSQDLGGYRSPLHF. CDR3 sequence (DNA): TGTGCCAGCAGCCAAGATTTAGGAGGGTATAGGTCACCCCTCCACTTT.

This clone was detected only a few times. V is TRBV28 and J is TRBJ2-1; D remains ambiguous. The V end was cut by 3 bases, the J end by 5 bases, with 2 bases between. The CDR3 contains 11 residues. Germline CDR1 MDHEN, CDR2 SYDVKM. CDR3 protein: CASSFHNEQFF. CDR3 nucleotide sequence: TGTGCCAGCAGTTTCCACAATGAGCAGTTCTTC.

The chain has TRBV9 and TRBJ2-7, with a tentative D call TRBD2 (6 bases). The germline CDR1 and CDR2 sequences are SGDLS and YYNGEE. The CDR3 is 13 residues long. Between the trimmed V and J ends, which lost 0 bases and 6 bases, there was a span of 10 bases. The CDR3 sequence is CASSVETSREQYF. Written as DNA, the CDR3 is TGTGCCAGCAGCGTAGAAACTAGCCGCGAGCAGTACTTC.